This T cell receptor (beta chain) was sequenced for a study of cytomegalovirus exposure and HLA in healthy donors. Study-wide context: A later analysis reported the same platform for the roughly 120 validation repertoires and the roughly 670 first-cohort repertoires.

This table comes from immunoSEQ multiplex PCR, and its TCRdb copy is limited to in-frame clones, with some not included. The sample carries more than 110,000 clones, less than 90% recorded once. Germline lookup yields CDR1 MDHEN and CDR2 SYDVKM. This CDR3 has 14 amino acids. Trimming cost V 2 bases and J 2 bases, with 9 bases left between them. As for this clone: What it binds is unknown. Within the sample, other DNA sequences also encode this same CDR3.

Findings of the study overall: Investigators reported some 150 TCR beta chains as tied to cytomegalovirus. Reports showed the classifier diagnosing cytomegalovirus status with high specificity and sensitivity. Most TCR sequences were uncommon, yet certain public TCRs appeared in many donors.

Input material: PBMCs. V gene TRBV28 combines with J gene TRBJ1-2, with D tentatively TRBD1 (5 bases). The TCR comes from a young man in good health and CMV-seronegative. The CDR3 here is CASSLAGGNYGYTF. In nucleotides, the CDR3 is TGTGCCAGCAGTTTAGCGGGGGGGAACTATGGCTACACCTTC.